This T cell receptor beta chain is from a study of tumor-infiltrating lymphocytes in primary liver carcinoma. Study-wide results and caveats: Tumor-adjacent and tumor-blood pairs overlapped less than tumor region pairs did.

Blood RNA was derived from unsorted whole blood, and germline DNA was extracted too. TCR beta cDNA was made from 400 to 500 ng total RNA with a constant-region primer. Investigators got TCR beta libraries out of three nested multiplex PCR rounds, done with slightly modified ARM-PCR. TRBV1-TRBV30 forward primers paired with a C-beta reverse primer were used in the first two PCR rounds, which ran about 11 cycles each. TCRdb re-called the multiplex PCR reads through MiXCR, storing one row per CDR3 protein. This table has 330,000 or so distinct CDR3 sequences, 65% appearing once. In the case of this clonotype: Its antigen is still unknown.

With 3 bases removed from V and 7 bases from J, the gap between germline ends came to 19 bases. The CDR3 is 15 residues long. CDR1 is LNHDA, CDR2 SQIVND, per germline (reference sequence). This clonotype was obtained from a man in his forties or fifties with primary liver carcinoma and hepatitis B virus infection. Sequencing was done on a sample of peripheral blood. This chain connects TRBV19 to TRBJ2-7, with D possibly being TRBD1 (6 bases). CDR3: CASSIWDTRSGEQYF. CDR3 DNA: TGTGCCAGTAGTATTTGGGACACCCGGTCGGGTGAGCAGTACTTC.